The 27 T cell receptor beta chains presented below share a single source sample, sequenced in a study of blood T cell repertoires in COVID-19. Data came from immunoSEQ multiplex PCR; TCRdb stores just in-frame clones and leaves some out. The sample includes about 160,000 clones, 70% to 90% of them seen just once. Sequencing was carried out using peripheral blood. The receptor source for this set is a man between 60 and 75 years old with COVID-19, enrolled during active disease.

This clone is a singleton in its sample. The gene calls are TRBV29-1 and TRBJ1-2; 10 bases are a match to TRBD1. The CDR3 has 13 residues. Germline V lookup: CDR1 SQVTM, CDR2 ANQGSEA. J gave up 6 bases and V 4 bases, and 5 bases lay outside the gene matches. The CDR3 sequence: CSVGRQGADGYTF. For the CDR3, the DNA is TGCAGCGTTGGTAGACAGGGGGCGGATGGCTACACCTTC.

The count of this clone is one. This chain connects TRBV16 to TRBJ1-2; TRBD1 agrees at 8 bases. CDR3 length: 13 amino acids. V lost 2 bases, J lost 5 bases, and 1 base stayed unmatched. Germline CDR1 KGHSY, CDR2 FQNENV. CDR3 loop: CASSQNRGYGYTF. CDR3 in DNA: TGTGCCAGCAGCCAAAACAGGGGGTATGGCTACACCTTC.

In its sample, this clone was seen once. The V and J genes are TRBV11-2 and TRBJ2-7; the D gene is possibly TRBD1 (6 bases). This CDR3 has 14 residues. Germline V gene sequence: CDR1 SGHAT, CDR2 FQNNGV. The V end was cut by 7 bases, the J end by 1 base, with 14 bases between. CDR3 residues: CASNPQGPSYEQYF. In DNA form, the CDR3 reads TGTGCCAGCAACCCACAGGGCCCGTCCTACGAGCAGTACTTC. Combining the CDR3 with reference TRBV11-2 and TRBJ2-7 gives the whole variable domain EAGVAQSPRYKIIEKRQSVAFWCNPISGHATLYWYQQILGQGPKLLIQFQNNGVVDDSQLPKDRFSAERLKGVDSTLKIQPAKLEDSAVYLCASNPQGPSYEQYFGPGTRLTVT.

V and J are TRBV5-1 and TRBJ2-1; 9 positions match TRBD2. The V gene end was trimmed by 3 bases and the J gene end by 8 bases; junction bases not matched to a gene: 12. Germline V gene data show CDR1 as SGHRS and CDR2 as YFSETQ. The CDR3 has 16 residues. The CDR3 spells CASSSNLAGPGDEQFF. The DNA of the CDR3 is TGCGCCAGCAGCTCCAATCTAGCGGGGCCTGGAGATGAGCAGTTCTTC.

The rearrangement links TRBV2 to TRBJ1-1, with D tentatively TRBD1 (6 bases). CDR3 size: 13 residues. CDR1 is SNHLY and CDR2 is FYNNEI in the germline V gene. V was trimmed by 11 bases and J by 4 bases, leaving 17 bases between them. The CDR3 sequence is CAGLQGRTTEAFF. The DNA of the CDR3 is TGTGCCGGATTACAGGGAAGGACCACTGAAGCTTTCTTT.

This chain uses TRBV15 with TRBJ1-5; 10 positions match TRBD1. V lost 1 base to trimming and J lost 5 bases; unmatched junction nucleotides: 11. The CDR3 covers 18 residues. The germline V gene has CDR1 LNHNV and CDR2 YYDKDF (reference sequence). The CDR3 loop is CATSRVGQGDREDQPQHF. The CDR3 bases are TGTGCCACCAGCAGAGTTGGACAGGGGGATCGGGAGGATCAGCCCCAGCATTTT.

The V gene is TRBV6-6, the J gene TRBJ2-7; 9 positions agree with TRBD1. The CDR3 has 14 residues. From germline, CDR1 is MNHNY and CDR2 SVGAGI (reference sequence). With 6 bases clipped from V and 7 bases from J, the junction kept 10 bases outside the gene matches. Here the CDR3 reads CASRGGQGWWEQYF. The CDR3 DNA sequence: TGTGCCAGCAGGGGAGGACAGGGGTGGTGGGAGCAGTACTTC.

The rearrangement uses TRBV5-4 and TRBJ1-2; the match to TRBD1 covers 7 bases. The CDR3 runs 13 residues. Germline values: CDR1 SGHNT, CDR2 YYREEE (reference sequence). After removal of 4 bases from V and 8 bases from J, the junction contained 8 bases not matched to a gene. CDR3 sequence reads: CASSTTGVEGYTF. The CDR3 DNA reads TGTGCCAGCAGCACTACAGGGGTAGAGGGCTACACCTTC. Looking up the rest from reference TRBV5-4 and TRBJ1-2 gives the full variable domain: ETGVTQSPTHLIKTRGQQVTLRCSSQSGHNTVSWYQQALGQGPQFIFQYYREEENGRGNFPPRFSGLQFPNYSSELNVNALELDDSALYLCASSTTGVEGYTFGSGTRLTVV.

The chain couples TRBV9 to TRBJ2-7, with TRBD1 identical over 7 bases. CDR3 length: 14 amino acids. Germline V gene data show CDR1 as SGDLS and CDR2 as YYNGEE. Losses at the gene ends were 4 bases for V and 6 bases for J; bases not matched to a gene: 10. CDR3 DNA: TGTGCCAGCAGCCGTTGGGACAGCAGGTCCGAGCAGTACTTC. Amino acids: CASSRWDSRSEQYF.

This sequence joins TRBV29-1 and TRBJ2-3, with D possibly TRBD2 on 7 matching bases. V was shortened by 5 bases and J by 2 bases, with 14 bases between the two germline ends. Germline CDR1 SQVTM, CDR2 ANQGSEA. This CDR3 has 14 amino acids. CDR3 sequence (DNA): TGCAGCGTTCTACGGGGGGCTGTCACAGATACGCAGTATTTT. It translates to CSVLRGAVTDTQYF.

This chain links TRBV18 with TRBJ2-1; tentatively, D is TRBD2 (5 bases). V lost 3 bases to trimming and J lost 9 bases, with 12 bases between them. This CDR3 comprises 13 residues. Germline V gene data show CDR1 as KGHSH and CDR2 as LQKENI. In DNA form, the CDR3 reads TGTGCCAGCTCACCTACAGATAGCGCTGAGCAGTTCTTC. Translation gives CASSPTDSAEQFF.

This sequence joins TRBV27 and TRBJ2-2; 9 nucleotides agree with TRBD1. Unmatched junction bases numbered 5, after V lost 7 bases and J lost 5 bases. This CDR3 has 14 residues. Germline loops: CDR1 MNHEY, CDR2 SMNVEV (reference sequence). The DNA for the CDR3 is TGTGCCAGCACCCGACAGGGGGGAACCGGGGAGCTGTTTTTT. It translates to CASTRQGGTGELFF.

The CDR3 spells CASSHRTVQNTEAFF. The CDR3 DNA reads TGTGCCAGCAGCCATAGGACAGTCCAGAACACTGAAGCTTTCTTT. The chain carries TRBV14 and TRBJ1-1; a weak D match, TRBD1 (6 bases). The germline V gene encodes CDR1 SGHDN and CDR2 FVKESK. V lost 3 bases to trimming and J lost 1 base, with 12 bases between them. This CDR3 is 15 amino acids long. Variable domain in full (rest from reference TRBV14 and TRBJ1-1): EAGVTQFPSHSVIEKGQTVTLRCDPISGHDNLYWYRRVMGKEIKFLLHFVKESKQDESGMPNNRFLAERTGGTYSTLKVQPAELEDSGVYFCASSHRTVQNTEAFFGQGTRLTVV.

This rearrangement joins TRBV12-3 or TRBV12-4 to TRBJ1-2; 10 bases agree with TRBD1. This CDR3 region has 13 residues. The V segment lost 6 bases and the J segment 4 bases; nucleotides outside the gene matches: 2. The DNA of the CDR3 is TGTGCCAGCAGCCGGGACAGGGGCTATGGCTACACCTTC. Its translation: CASSRDRGYGYTF.

This clone was counted between two and nine times. The chain is built from TRBV29-1 and TRBJ1-4; D is perhaps TRBD1 (5 bases). Germline V gene lookup returns CDR1 SQVTM and CDR2 ANQGSEA. The CDR3 length is 13 residues. Trimming cost V 4 bases and J 5 bases, with 11 bases left between them. This CDR3 is CSVGGGVNEKLFF. For the CDR3, the DNA is TGCAGCGTTGGGGGAGGGGTAAATGAAAAACTGTTTTTT.

The gene calls are TRBV11-2 and TRBJ2-3, with 8 bases identical to TRBD2. CDR1 and CDR2 (germline): SGHAT, FQNNGV. V shed 2 bases, J shed 1 base, and the junction held 11 bases outside the gene matches. The CDR3 runs 18 residues. This CDR3 is CASSLLERGLDRTDTQYF. The DNA of the CDR3 is TGTGCCAGCAGCTTATTAGAGCGGGGGCTAGATCGCACAGATACGCAGTATTTT. Based on the CDR3 plus reference TRBV11-2 and TRBJ2-3, the full variable domain is EAGVAQSPRYKIIEKRQSVAFWCNPISGHATLYWYQQILGQGPKLLIQFQNNGVVDDSQLPKDRFSAERLKGVDSTLKIQPAKLEDSAVYLCASSLLERGLDRTDTQYFGPGTRLTVL.

The J gene is TRBJ2-7, the V gene TRBV19, with 8 bases that match TRBD1. The V segment lost 6 bases and the J segment 2 bases; nucleotides outside the gene matches: 6. The CDR3 covers 14 residues. CDR1 is LNHDA, CDR2 SQIVND, per germline (reference sequence). The CDR3 sequence is CASSPQGGPYEQYF. The CDR3 nucleotides are TGTGCCAGTAGCCCACAGGGGGGCCCCTACGAGCAGTACTTC.

This chain connects TRBV7-2 to TRBJ1-1, with 8 bases that match TRBD1. Germline V gene data show CDR1 as SGHTA and CDR2 as FQGNSA. J lost 7 bases, V lost 3 bases, and 7 bases had no gene match. This CDR3 contains 14 residues. CDR3 amino acids: CASSFPQGGSEAFF. The CDR3 region has the DNA TGTGCCAGCAGCTTTCCACAGGGGGGGAGTGAAGCTTTCTTT.

The chain carries TRBV6-2 or TRBV6-3 and TRBJ1-1; the D is unclear. V was clipped by 2 bases and J by 1 base, with 11 bases between them. The CDR3 is 15 residues long. Germline CDR1 is MNHEY and CDR2 is SVGEGT. The CDR3 DNA follows: TGTGCCAGCAGTTACCCGACTCTTGGGAACACTGAAGCTTTCTTT. This translates into CASSYPTLGNTEAFF.

The chain couples TRBV3-1 (or the pseudogene TRBV3-2) to TRBJ2-7; D is undetermined. The V end was cut by 1 base, the J end by 3 bases, with 10 bases between. The germline CDR1 and CDR2 sequences are LGHDT and YNNKEL (reference sequence). The CDR3 totals 14 residues. The CDR3 DNA follows: TGTGCCAGCAGCCAAGCACTCCACCTCTACGAGCAGTACTTC. It translates to CASSQALHLYEQYF.

The chain has TRBV11-3 and TRBJ2-1; no clear D. The CDR3 runs 12 residues. Germline-derived CDR1 and CDR2 are SGHNT and YENEEA. Deletions cut 5 bases from V and 4 bases from J, with 6 bases between. Written as DNA, the CDR3 is TGTGCCAGCAGCCGCGTTTACAATGAGCAGTTCTTC. Protein sequence: CASSRVYNEQFF. The variable domain in full, completed from reference TRBV11-3 and TRBJ2-1, reads EAGVVQSPRYKIIEKKQPVAFWCNPISGHNTLYWYLQNLGQGPELLIRYENEEAVDDSQLPKDRFSAERLKGVDSTLKIQPAELGDSAVYLCASSRVYNEQFFGPGTRLTVL.

This chain joins TRBV2 and TRBJ1-2, with a weak D call TRBD1 (5 bases). This CDR3 region has 16 residues. V lost 8 bases, J lost 8 bases, and 27 bases lay in between. The germline gives CDR1 SNHLY, CDR2 FYNNEI. The CDR3 loop reads CASLSLYDTQGGGYTF. The CDR3 bases are TGTGCCAGCCTGTCCCTGTACGACACGCAGGGCGGCGGCTACACCTTC.

This clone turned up a few times. The chain combines TRBV12-3 or TRBV12-4 with TRBJ2-4; TRBD1 aligns across 8 bases. This CDR3 spans 12 amino acids. Trimming took 4 bases from V and 9 from J; bases not matched to a gene: 2. The CDR3 sequence: CASSSDRVIQYF. The CDR3 DNA sequence: TGTGCCAGCAGTTCGGACAGGGTCATTCAGTACTTC.

The genes are TRBV7-9 and TRBJ1-1; D gene unclear. V was cut by 1 base and J by 5 bases, with 11 bases left in between. This CDR3 region has 14 residues. Germline V gene data show CDR1 as SEHNR and CDR2 as FQNEAQ (reference sequence). CDR3 residues: CASSLGRYGTEAFF. In DNA form, the CDR3 reads TGTGCCAGCAGCTTAGGTCGGTACGGTACTGAAGCTTTCTTT.

This clone was observed a single time. The rearrangement uses TRBV30 and TRBJ2-1; 8 bases map to TRBD2. Germline V gene sequence: CDR1 GTSNPN, CDR2 SVGIG (reference sequence). J gave up 0 bases and V 2 bases, and 9 bases lay outside the gene matches. The CDR3 is made up of 17 amino acids. The CDR3 sequence: CAWSKQLLAASYNEQFF. The CDR3 DNA reads TGTGCCTGGAGTAAGCAGTTACTAGCGGCCTCCTACAATGAGCAGTTCTTC.

The CDR3 sequence: CASSSQTNPNTEAFF. DNA of the CDR3: TGTGCCAGCAGCTCGCAGACAAACCCGAACACTGAAGCTTTCTTT. This chain connects TRBV9 to TRBJ1-1; D is ambiguous. The CDR3 totals 15 residues. V gave up 4 bases and J gave up 1 base, with 14 bases separating them. CDR1 and CDR2 from the germline V gene are SGDLS and YYNGEE.

In this sample, this clone turned up once. The chain couples TRBV10-3 to TRBJ1-5; D remains unclear. In germline, CDR1 is ENHRY, CDR2 SYGVKD. The CDR3 extends over 9 amino acids. The DNA for the CDR3 is TGTGCTAGCGGCCAGCCCCAGCATTTT. Translating it yields CASGQPQHF.